The subject of this entry is one T cell receptor beta chain. V trimming: 5 bases; J trimming: 8 bases; junction bases outside the gene matches: 10. CDR3 length: 16 residues. Germline loops: CDR1 KGHDR, CDR2 SFDVKD. This sample was taken from a study of blood T cell repertoires in COVID-19. Overall study context: Sample material is recorded as cDNA or gDNA derived from T cells, B-cell-depleted T cells, or PBMCs.

Sequencing was performed with immunoSEQ multiplex PCR; in TCRdb, only in-frame clones are kept and a portion is missing. The repertoire holds about 270,000 clones, with about 89% as singletons. The sequence derives from a man in his forties or fifties with active or convalescent COVID-19. The chain employs TRBV24-1 and TRBJ2-1; 11 nucleotides match TRBD2. The sample was peripheral blood. The CDR3 region has the DNA TGTGCCACCAGTGCTCCACTAGCGGGGGCGATGGATGAGCAGTTCTTC. Translated: CATSAPLAGAMDEQFF.